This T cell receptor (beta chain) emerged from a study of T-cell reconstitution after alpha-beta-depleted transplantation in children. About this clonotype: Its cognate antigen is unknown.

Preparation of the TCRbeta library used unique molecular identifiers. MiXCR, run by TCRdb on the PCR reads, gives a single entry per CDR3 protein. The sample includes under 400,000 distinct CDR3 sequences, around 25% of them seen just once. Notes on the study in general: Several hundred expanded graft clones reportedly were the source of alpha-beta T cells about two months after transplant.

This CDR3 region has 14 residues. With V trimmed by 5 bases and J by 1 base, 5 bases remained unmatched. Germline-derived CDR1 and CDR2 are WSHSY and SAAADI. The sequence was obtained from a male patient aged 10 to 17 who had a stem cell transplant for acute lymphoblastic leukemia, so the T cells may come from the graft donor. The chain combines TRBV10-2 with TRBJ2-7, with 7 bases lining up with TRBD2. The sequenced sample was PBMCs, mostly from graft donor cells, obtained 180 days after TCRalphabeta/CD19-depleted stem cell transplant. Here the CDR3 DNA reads TGCGCCAGCAGTATCGTGGGAGGGTCCTACGAGCAGTACTTC. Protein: CASSIVGGSYEQYF.